This T cell receptor (beta chain) was identified during a study of OX40 agonist ivuxolimab in advanced cancers. Study-wide results and caveats: It was not determined which antigens were specifically recognized by the peripheral T cells that had undergone clonal expansion. Compared with CD4+, CD8+ T cells on average had more expanded clones. Dosing at 0.1 to 3.0 mg/kg was accompanied by clonal expansion of CD4+ and CD8+ blood T cells by week 6.

Sampled blood was obtained at baseline, cycle 4 day 1, and cycle 7 day 1. Concerning this clone itself: As yet, its antigen is unknown.

TCRdb's table, derived via immunoSEQ multiplex PCR, lists solely in-frame clones and lacks some. The profile shows over 85,000 clones, about four fifths of them singletons. Sequences were derived from CD4+ or CD8+ T cells sorted from blood, sampled in a trial of the OX40 agonist ivuxolimab. The sequence was collected from an adult with an advanced solid tumor such as melanoma, head and neck, liver or kidney cancer.

This CDR3 is CSVAGTPTNEQFF. The CDR3 region has the DNA TGCAGCGTAGCCGGGACTCCCACGAATGAGCAGTTCTTC. This chain links TRBV29-1 with TRBJ2-1, with D possibly being TRBD2 (6 bases). Germline loops: CDR1 SQVTM, CDR2 ANQGSEA. This CDR3 has 13 amino acids. Trimming shortened V by 6 bases and J by 7 bases, and 16 bases separated the two germline ends.